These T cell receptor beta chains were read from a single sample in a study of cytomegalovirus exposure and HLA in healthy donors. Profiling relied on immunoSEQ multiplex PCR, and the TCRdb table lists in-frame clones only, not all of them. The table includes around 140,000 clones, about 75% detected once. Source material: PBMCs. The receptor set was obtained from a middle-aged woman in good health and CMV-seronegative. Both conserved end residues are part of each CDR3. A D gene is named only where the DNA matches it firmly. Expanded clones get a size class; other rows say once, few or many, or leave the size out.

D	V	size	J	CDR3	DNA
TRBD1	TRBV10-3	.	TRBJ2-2	CAISPTGSTGELFF	TGTGCCATCAGCCCGACAGGGTCCACCGGGGAGCTGTTTTTT
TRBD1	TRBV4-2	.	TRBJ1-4	CASSQAGRGPENEKLFF	TGTGCCAGCAGCCAAGCCGGCAGGGGGCCAGAGAATGAAAAACTGTTTTTT
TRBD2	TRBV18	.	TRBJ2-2	CASSPRLAGDTGELFF	TGTGCCAGCTCACCAAGACTAGCGGGGGACACCGGGGAGCTGTTTTTT
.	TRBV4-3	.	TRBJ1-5	CASSQDVADQPQHF	TGCGCCAGCAGCCAAGATGTGGCGGATCAGCCCCAGCATTTT
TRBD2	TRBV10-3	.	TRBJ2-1	CAITLGTSSMDEQFF	TGTGCCATCACCCTAGGGACTAGCAGTATGGATGAGCAGTTCTTC
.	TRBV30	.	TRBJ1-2	CAWAPGTGEGGYTF	TGTGCCTGGGCCCCTGGGACTGGTGAAGGGGGCTACACCTTC
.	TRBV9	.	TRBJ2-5	CASSVLSGQETQYF	TGTGCCAGCAGCGTATTGAGCGGGCAAGAGACCCAGTACTTC
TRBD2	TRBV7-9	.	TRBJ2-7	CASSLGAGTSFKQYF	TGTGCCAGCAGCTTGGGAGCCGGGACTAGTTTTAAGCAGTACTTC
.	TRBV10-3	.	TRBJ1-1	CAMMRGYNTEAFF	TGTGCCATGATGAGGGGGTACAACACTGAAGCTTTCTTT
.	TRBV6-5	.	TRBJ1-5	CASSFGTRQPQHF	TGTGCCAGCAGTTTCGGGACTCGTCAGCCCCAGCATTTT
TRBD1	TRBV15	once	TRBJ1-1	CATGTGGRSTEAFF	TGTGCCACCGGGACAGGGGGCAGGTCGACTGAAGCTTTCTTT
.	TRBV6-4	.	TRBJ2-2	CASSTQGNTGELFF	TGTGCCAGCAGTACCCAGGGAAACACCGGGGAGCTGTTTTTT
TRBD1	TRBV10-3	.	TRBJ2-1	CAISGSGTGLGEQFF	TGTGCCATCAGTGGCTCCGGGACAGGTCTTGGAGAGCAGTTCTTC
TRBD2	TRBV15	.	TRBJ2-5	CATTRTSGGGETQYF	TGTGCCACCACCCGGACTAGCGGGGGGGGAGAGACCCAGTACTTC
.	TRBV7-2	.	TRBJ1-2	CASSYGQNYGYTF	TGTGCCAGCAGCTACGGACAGAACTATGGCTACACCTTC
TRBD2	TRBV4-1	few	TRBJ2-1	CASSSYTRGGAHNEQFF	TGCGCCAGCAGCTCCTATACTCGCGGGGGGGCGCACAATGAGCAGTTCTTC
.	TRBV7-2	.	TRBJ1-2	CASSLTGGQSNYGYTF	TGTGCCAGCAGCTTAACGGGGGGCCAATCTAACTATGGCTACACCTTC
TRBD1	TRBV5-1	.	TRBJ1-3	CASSQDRPSGNTIYF	TGCGCCAGCAGCCAGGACAGGCCCTCTGGAAACACCATATATTTT
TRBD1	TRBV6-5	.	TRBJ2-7	CASSLRGQGAHEQYF	TGTGCCAGCAGCCTGAGGGGACAGGGGGCCCACGAGCAGTACTTC
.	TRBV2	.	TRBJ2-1	CASRTQISYNEQFF	TGTGCCAGCAGGACACAGATCTCCTACAATGAGCAGTTCTTC
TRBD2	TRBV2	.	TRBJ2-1	CASSRAGGPYNEQFF	TGTGCCAGCAGTCGAGCGGGGGGGCCATACAATGAGCAGTTCTTC
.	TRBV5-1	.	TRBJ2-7	CASSLGDPTRDEQYF	TGCGCCAGCAGCTTGGGGGATCCCACTAGGGACGAGCAGTACTTC
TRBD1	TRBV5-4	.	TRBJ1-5	CASSLGGTASNQPQHF	TGTGCCAGCAGCTTGGGGGGGACAGCCAGCAATCAGCCCCAGCATTTT
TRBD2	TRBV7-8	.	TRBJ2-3	CASSPSTPAGGTDTQYF	TGTGCCAGCAGCCCAAGCACCCCAGCGGGGGGCACAGATACGCAGTATTTT
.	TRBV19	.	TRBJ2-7	CASSIARENYEQYF	TGTGCCAGTAGTATAGCCCGGGAGAATTACGAGCAGTACTTC
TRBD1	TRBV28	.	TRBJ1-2	CASTTGEADGYTF	TGTGCCAGCACTACAGGGGAGGCGGATGGCTACACCTTC
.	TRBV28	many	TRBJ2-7	CASRPEDSYEQYF	TGTGCCAGCAGACCCGAGGACAGCTACGAGCAGTACTTC
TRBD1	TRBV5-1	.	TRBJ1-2	CASSLTSGGTGYTF	TGCGCCAGCAGCTTAACCTCAGGGGGCACTGGCTACACCTTC
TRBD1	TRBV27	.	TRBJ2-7	CASSVTPGTGGRRNEQYF	TGTGCCAGCAGTGTAACGCCCGGGACAGGGGGCCGCCGGAACGAGCAGTACTTC
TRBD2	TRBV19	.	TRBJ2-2	CASSKAGANTGELFF	TGTGCCAGTAGTAAGGCGGGGGCGAACACCGGGGAGCTGTTTTTT